The clone carrying this T cell receptor beta chain has a count of ten or more. Its specificity is not known. The source of the sample is a study of blood T cells in healthy people across ages. Study conclusions and caveats: Unsorted PBMC material precluded a definitive naive versus antigen-experienced comparison. The recorded TCR beta diversity per million T cells decreased in a roughly linear manner with age.

Alongside a J-beta primer mix, a sample-barcoded 5' primer served in a second PCR lasting roughly 6 to 11 cycles. TCRdb redid the calling of the 5' RACE reads with MiXCR, one entry per CDR3 protein. The table has 1.5 million to 2 million distinct CDR3 sequences, 30% to 40% seen once. Researchers report isolating at least 6.5 million PBMCs per sample. There were at least 6 micrograms of total RNA extracted from every sample. CDR1 and CDR2 from the germline V gene are KGHDR and SFDVKD. CDR3 length: 16 amino acids. V gave up 4 bases and J gave up 0 bases, with 13 bases separating them. The sequencing input was blood. V gene TRBV24-1 combines with J gene TRBJ2-3; a possible D gene is TRBD2 (6 bases). This clonotype originated in a human donor in good health. This CDR3 is CATSDQDYKSTDTQYF. The CDR3 DNA reads as TGTGCCACCAGTGACCAGGACTACAAAAGCACAGATACGCAGTATTTT.